This entry lists 6 T cell receptor beta chains sequenced from one sample in a study of cytomegalovirus exposure and HLA in healthy donors. Both 60 Vbeta primers and 13 Jbeta primers went into the PCR. Clones were sequenced by immunoSEQ multiplex PCR, and TCRdb holds only the in-frame ones, with some missing. The sample has under 200,000 clones; about 68% are singletons. Sequenced: PBMCs. The receptor source for this set is a female donor in good health and CMV-seronegative.

The chain is built from TRBV4-1 and TRBJ1-5, with TRBD1 identical over 10 bases. This CDR3 spans 18 amino acids. V lost 0 bases and J lost 1; bases outside the gene matches: 6. Germline V CDR1 and CDR2: MGHRA, YSYEKL. CDR3 loop: CASSQEGQGLRSNQPQHF. CDR3 bases: TGCGCCAGCAGCCAAGAGGGACAGGGGCTGAGGAGCAATCAGCCCCAGCATTTT.

With regard to this clone: One end of the junction varies from germline; a read error may be responsible. V gene TRBV28 combines with J gene TRBJ1-5; TRBD1 is a possible D gene (6 bases). The CDR3 is 16 amino acids. Germline loops: CDR1 MDHEN, CDR2 SYDVKM. The CDR3 coding sequence is TGTGCCAGCACCCCCGAAAGGGGACATCCGAATCAGCCCCAGCGTTTT. This codes for CASTPERGHPNQPQRF.

The rearrangement joins TRBV29-1 to TRBJ2-5, with 7 bases identical to TRBD2. Looked up from germline, CDR1 is SQVTM and CDR2 is ANQGSEA. V shed 3 bases and J 3 bases; nucleotides not matched to a gene: 1. This CDR3 has 12 residues. The DNA for the CDR3 is TGCAGCGTTGAGGCGGGGGAAGAGACCCAGTACTTC. Its translation is CSVEAGEETQYF.

Note on this clone: Other DNA sequences in this sample translate to the same CDR3. The genes are TRBV11-2 and TRBJ2-5; 7 positions match TRBD1. Germline lookup yields CDR1 SGHAT and CDR2 FQNNGV. The CDR3 contains 13 residues. With 4 bases clipped from V and 5 bases from J, the junction kept 4 bases outside the gene matches. The DNA for the CDR3 is TGTGCCAGCAGCTGGACAGGCGGGGAGACCCAGTACTTC. It yields the protein CASSWTGGETQYF.

V usage is TRBV9 and J usage is TRBJ2-5, with a tentative D call TRBD1 (6 bases). Germline V lookup: CDR1 SGDLS, CDR2 YYNGEE. The CDR3 extends over 14 amino acids. V was pared by 0 bases and J by 5 bases, with 11 bases between. CDR3 amino acids: CASSVGTRGETQYF. The DNA for the CDR3 is TGTGCCAGCAGCGTAGGAACTAGGGGGGAGACCCAGTACTTC.

V usage is TRBV18 and J usage is TRBJ2-4; possible D gene TRBD2, 7 bases. The CDR3 runs 16 residues. Germline V lookup: CDR1 KGHSH, CDR2 LQKENI. Trimming removed 6 bases at V and 2 bases at J, with 17 bases between. The CDR3 sequence: CASSLGGGASKNIQYF. CDR3 nucleotides: TGTGCCAGCTCCCTCGGAGGGGGGGCGTCCAAAAACATTCAGTACTTC.